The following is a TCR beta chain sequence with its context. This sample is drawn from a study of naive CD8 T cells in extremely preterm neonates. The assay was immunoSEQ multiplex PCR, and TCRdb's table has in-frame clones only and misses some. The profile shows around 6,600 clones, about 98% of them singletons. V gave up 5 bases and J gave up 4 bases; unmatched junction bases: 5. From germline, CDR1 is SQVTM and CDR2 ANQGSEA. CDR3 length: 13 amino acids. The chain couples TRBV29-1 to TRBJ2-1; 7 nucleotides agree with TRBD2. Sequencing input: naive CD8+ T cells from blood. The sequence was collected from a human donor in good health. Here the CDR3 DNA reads TGCAGCGTTTGGCTAGCGGAATACAATGAGCAGTTCTTC. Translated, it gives CSVWLAEYNEQFF.